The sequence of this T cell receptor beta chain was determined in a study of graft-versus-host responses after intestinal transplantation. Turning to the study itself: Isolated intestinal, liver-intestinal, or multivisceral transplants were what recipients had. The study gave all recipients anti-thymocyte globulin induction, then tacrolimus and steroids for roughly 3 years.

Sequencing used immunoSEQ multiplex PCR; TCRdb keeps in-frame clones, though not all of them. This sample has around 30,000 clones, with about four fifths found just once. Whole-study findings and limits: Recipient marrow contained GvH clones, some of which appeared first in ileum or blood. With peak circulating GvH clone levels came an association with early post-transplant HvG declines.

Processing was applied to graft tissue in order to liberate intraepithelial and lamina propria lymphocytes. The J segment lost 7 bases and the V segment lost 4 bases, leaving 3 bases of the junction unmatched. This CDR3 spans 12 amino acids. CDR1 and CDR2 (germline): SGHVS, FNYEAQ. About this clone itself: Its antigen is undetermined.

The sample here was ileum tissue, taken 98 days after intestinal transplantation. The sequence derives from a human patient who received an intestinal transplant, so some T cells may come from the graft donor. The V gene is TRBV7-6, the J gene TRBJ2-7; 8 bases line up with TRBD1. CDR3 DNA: TGTGCCAGCAGCTGGACAGGGACTGAGCAGTACTTC. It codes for CASSWTGTEQYF.